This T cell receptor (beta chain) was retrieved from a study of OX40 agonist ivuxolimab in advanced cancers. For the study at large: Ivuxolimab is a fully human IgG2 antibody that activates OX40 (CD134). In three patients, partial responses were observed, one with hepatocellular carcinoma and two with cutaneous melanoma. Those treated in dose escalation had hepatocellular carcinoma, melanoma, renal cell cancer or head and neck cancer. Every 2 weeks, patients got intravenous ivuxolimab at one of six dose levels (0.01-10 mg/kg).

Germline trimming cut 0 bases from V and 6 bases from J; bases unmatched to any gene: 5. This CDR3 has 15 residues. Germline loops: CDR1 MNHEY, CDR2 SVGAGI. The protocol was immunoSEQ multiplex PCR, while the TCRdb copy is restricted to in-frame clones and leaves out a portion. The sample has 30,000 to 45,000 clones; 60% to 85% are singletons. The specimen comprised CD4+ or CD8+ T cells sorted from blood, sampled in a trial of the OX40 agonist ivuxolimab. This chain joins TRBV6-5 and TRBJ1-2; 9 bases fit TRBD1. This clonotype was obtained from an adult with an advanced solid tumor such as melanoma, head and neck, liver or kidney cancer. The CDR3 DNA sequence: TGTGCCAGCAGTTACTCTTTGGGGACAGGGCATGGCTACACCTTC. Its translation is CASSYSLGTGHGYTF.